Listed below are T cell receptor beta chains from one sample, sequenced in a study of blood T cells in healthy people across ages. Each CDR3 protein gets one entry after TCRdb re-called the 5' RACE reads with MiXCR. In the table there are approximately 730,000 distinct CDR3 sequences, roughly 41% of which are singletons. Sequenced input: blood. These receptors were obtained from an older woman in good health. Both conserved end residues are part of each CDR3. Size is omitted from some rows. Given values are once, few, many or a class for expanded clones.

clone_size,v_call,j_call,cdr3_aa
-,TRBV5-1,TRBJ1-5,CASAWRLGQPQHF
few,TRBV4-1,TRBJ1-2,CASSQEGERGYGYTF
many,TRBV7-9,TRBJ1-6,CASSQQLGVRQSPLHF
-,TRBV5-1,TRBJ2-3,CASRRAGQSTDTQYF
-,TRBV5-1,TRBJ2-5,CASSPDRGGGGETQYF
-,TRBV7-2,TRBJ2-7,CASSLGPGNYEQYF
-,TRBV28,TRBJ2-7,CASNTNDRAAEQYF
-,TRBV5-6,TRBJ2-1,CASSSGTGGFNEQFF
-,TRBV27,TRBJ2-7,CASSFIGQSSPTNEQYF
few,TRBV12-3/TRBV12-4,TRBJ1-4,CASSSRPSNEKLFF
-,TRBV20-1,TRBJ1-5,CSVDRQADQPQHF
-,TRBV4-1,TRBJ1-2,CASSQVRDRGWYGYTF
few,TRBV20-1,TRBJ1-4,CSARVSPTNEKLFF
once,TRBV6-4,TRBJ2-3,CASSEGLAATDAQYF
many,TRBV7-2,TRBJ2-1,CASSLSTAAYNEQFF
few,TRBV10-3,TRBJ2-2,CAISDHRGTGPNTGELFF
few,TRBV29-1,TRBJ1-1,CSVGRMGPGTEAFF
few,TRBV6-2/TRBV6-3,-,CASSYRRGRGFEQYF
-,TRBV27,TRBJ1-5,CASSLWGDPRDQPQHF
-,TRBV29-1,TRBJ2-3,CSVEYGGLAGEITDTQYF
-,TRBV29-1,TRBJ2-1,CTGLGLANNEQFF
few,TRBV7-2,TRBJ2-3,CASSLAINTQYF
-,TRBV7-3,TRBJ2-3,CASSSAAGRTQYF
-,TRBV5-1,TRBJ2-1,CASSLLLSSYNEQFF
many,TRBV12-3/TRBV12-4,TRBJ2-7,CASSPQDRVSEQYF
once,TRBV7-9,TRBJ2-5,CASSLAGQKQYF
-,TRBV20-1,TRBJ1-2,CSAGQATNYGYTF
few,TRBV20-1,TRBJ2-4,CSASKGLAGGPRQYF
few,TRBV20-1,TRBJ1-5,CSAIGGQGDNQPQHF
-,TRBV10-3,TRBJ1-5,CAIGDVAGNQPQHF
few,TRBV9,TRBJ2-7,CASSVGVAGTGMVEQYF
-,TRBV4-2,TRBJ2-6,CASSQGSDSGANVLTF
-,TRBV5-1,TRBJ2-7,CASSLSTGETYEQYF
few,TRBV20-1,TRBJ1-6,CSATARANGSPLHF
many,TRBV20-1,TRBJ2-7,CSARRGSISYEQYF